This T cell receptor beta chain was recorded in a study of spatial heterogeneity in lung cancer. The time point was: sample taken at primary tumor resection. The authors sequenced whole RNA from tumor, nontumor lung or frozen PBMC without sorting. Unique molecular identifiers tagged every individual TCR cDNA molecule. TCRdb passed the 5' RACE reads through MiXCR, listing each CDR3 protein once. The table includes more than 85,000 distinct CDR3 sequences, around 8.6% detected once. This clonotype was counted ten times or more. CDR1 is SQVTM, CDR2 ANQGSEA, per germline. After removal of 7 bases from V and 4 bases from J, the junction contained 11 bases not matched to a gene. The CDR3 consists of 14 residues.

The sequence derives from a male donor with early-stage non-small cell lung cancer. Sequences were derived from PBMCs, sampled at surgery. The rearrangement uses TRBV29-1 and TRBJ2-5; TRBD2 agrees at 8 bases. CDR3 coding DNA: TGCAGCGGGGCCCGGGGGGGCTCTGCAGAGACCCAGTACTTC. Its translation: CSGARGGSAETQYF.